This T cell receptor beta chain was retrieved from a study of T cell responses to AZD1222 COVID-19 vaccine. General study results and limits: Rises in breadth and depth of Spike-specific TCRs came after two AZD1222 doses. The number of AZD1222 recipients seropositive at baseline was only five to seven. Clonal diversity was possibly underestimated; the donors were predominantly white British and more often female.

It was second doses at about 4 or about 12 weeks that were pooled. Regarding this clone: The antigen remains undetermined.

The data were produced by immunoSEQ multiplex PCR, yet TCRdb's version contains in-frame clones alone and is incomplete. The data hold tens of thousands of clones, with about 86% observed a single time. V was trimmed by 3 bases and J by 3 bases, leaving 13 bases between them. The length of the CDR3 is 15 residues. CDR1 MGHDK and CDR2 SYGVNS come from the germline V gene. Sequences were derived from peripheral blood, sampled 28 days after the second AZD1222 dose. The TCR comes from an adult who received the AZD1222 COVID-19 vaccine. The V and J genes are TRBV25-1 and TRBJ2-3, with D uncertain. Written as DNA, the CDR3 is TGTGCCAGCAGTGAGTCTTCGAGAGAAACAGATACGCAGTATTTT. Protein product: CASSESSRETDTQYF.